This TCR beta chain came from a study of T cell responses to AZD1222 COVID-19 vaccine. Turning to the study itself: Both about-4-week and about-12-week second-dose recipients were combined. Study-wide findings and caveats: Across spike, vaccine-associated CD4 TCRs were found, dominant at 160-218 and 743-854. With two AZD1222 doses given, Spike-specific TCR breadth and depth both rose.

Sequenced by immunoSEQ multiplex PCR; TCRdb stores in-frame clones only, minus some. The table records around 81,000 clones, nearly 85% of them present only once. On this clone itself: Its antigen is unidentified.

This sequence was found in an adult in good health. The sequences come from peripheral blood, collected on day 0 of AZD1222 vaccination.

The chain's CDR3 is CASSTGQPNTEAFF. The DNA of the CDR3 is TGCGCCAGCAGCACGGGACAGCCGAACACTGAAGCTTTCTTT. The V gene is TRBV5-1, the J gene TRBJ1-1; 7 bases align to TRBD1. Unmatched junction bases numbered 4, after V lost 4 bases and J lost 1 base. The length of the CDR3 is 14 residues. Germline loops: CDR1 SGHRS, CDR2 YFSETQ.